The entry that follows covers one T cell receptor beta chain sequence. Its binding antigen is unknown. No quality values exist for individual bases; no much larger clone is one base distant. The time point tag for this specimen amounts to: about 28 days (+/-7) after the second vaccine dose. AZD1222 recipients whose second dose came at about 4 weeks and those whose second dose came at about 12 weeks were combined into one group, since spike-specific TCR depth and breadth did not differ between the two schedules. Vaccinee samples were obtained from the UK trials COV001 and COV002, which included a single-blind randomized controlled phase 2/3 trial of AZD1222 (ChAdOx1 nCoV-19) in healthy adults. For TCRbeta chain sequencing, PBMC samples were collected from trial participants at day 0 and at day 28 after the second dose. The data are from a study of T cell responses to AZD1222 COVID-19 vaccine (dated by TCRdb to the early 2020s). Some background on the complete study: A total of 233 trial participants underwent TCR sequencing, of whom more than 200 had received two doses of AZD1222 and 26 had received two doses of the MenACWY control vaccine. Trial participants were enrolled into age subgroups of 18-55, 56-69 and 70-plus years, which contained approximately 150, 28 and 58 TCR-sequenced participants, respectively.

The CDR3 regions of human TCRbeta chains were analyzed by immunosequencing. As for the original processing: TCRs in the repertoires were matched against a reference library of SARS-CoV-2-specific TCRs that had been generated with the MIRA antigen-specificity platform. Breadth was defined as the fraction of unique TCRs that were SARS-CoV-2-associated, and depth was defined as the fraction of total T cells that were SARS-CoV-2-associated. Each spike-specific TCR was assigned to its reactive spike region and to a CD4 or CD8 class using the MIRA data. Log10-transformed breadth and depth values were compared by one-way ANOVA with Sidak's multiple comparisons tests. TCRdb re-hosts the immuneACCESS table, in-frame sequences only. Its copies lack some clones; in the studies checked, an unresolved V gene accounts for under half of them, and the cause for the rest is not known. Clone size and V and J calls were adopted from that table, with D and trimming inferred from the DNA. The sample table contains about 120,000 clones; only one count was recorded for around 83% of them. The ten largest clones represent approximately 2.9% of the sample.

V sheds 1 base and J sheds 6 bases, leaving 13 bases between their ends. Reading from cysteine to phenylalanine, the CDR3 counts 14 amino acids. Only the CDR3 DNA is retained, 42 bases long and in frame from the first base. The germline V gene yields SGHRS for CDR1 and YFSETQ for CDR2. Overall study results and their limits: Spike-specific TCR breadth and depth rose significantly after two AZD1222 doses compared with day 0 and with MenACWY recipients. Epitopes outside the regions mutated in the B.1.351 and B.1.1.7 variants were reportedly recognized by nearly half of the unique spike-specific TCRs. Because no day 14 peak-response samples were available, repertoires were characterized only after the peak T cell response. Most participants were white British and females outnumbered males, and the authors suggested that clonal diversity may have been underestimated. Vaccine-associated CD4 TCRs spanned the whole spike protein, with dominant responses in regions 160-218 and 743-854. Conclusions about previously exposed vaccinees were limited because only six AZD1222 recipients were SARS-CoV-2 seropositive at baseline. The 56-69-year group was small, and its depth increase did not reach significance, likely because of low power.

This receptor was obtained from an adult who received the AZD1222 COVID-19 vaccine. This chain joins TRBV5-1 to TRBJ1-2; the D gene is possibly TRBD1, with 5 bases matching. Material: peripheral blood, obtained 28 days after the second AZD1222 dose. The DNA reads TGCGCCAGCAGCTTGTCGGGGCAGGCCGATGGCTACACCTTC. Its protein product is CASSLSGQADGYTF.